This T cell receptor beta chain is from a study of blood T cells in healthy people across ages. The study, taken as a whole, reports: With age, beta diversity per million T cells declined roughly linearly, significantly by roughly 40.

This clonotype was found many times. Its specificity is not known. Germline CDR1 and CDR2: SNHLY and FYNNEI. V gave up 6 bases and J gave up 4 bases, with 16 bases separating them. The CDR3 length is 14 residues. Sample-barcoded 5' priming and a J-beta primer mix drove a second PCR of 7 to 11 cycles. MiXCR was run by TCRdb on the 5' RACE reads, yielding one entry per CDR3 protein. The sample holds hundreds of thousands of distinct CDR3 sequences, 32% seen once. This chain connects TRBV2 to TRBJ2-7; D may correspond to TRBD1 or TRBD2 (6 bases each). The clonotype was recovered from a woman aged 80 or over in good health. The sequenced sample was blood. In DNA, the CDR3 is TGTGCCAGCAGGGAGGGGGGCCTGTCGTACGAGCAGTACTTC. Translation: CASREGGLSYEQYF.